The present TCR beta chain was sequenced within a study of blood T cell repertoires in COVID-19. Using immunoSEQ multiplex PCR, the repertoire was profiled, and TCRdb retains in-frame clones only, with some absent. The table includes around 130,000 clones, over 60% detected once. CDR1 MDHEN and CDR2 SYDVKM come from the germline V gene. V lost 6 bases, J lost 1 base, and 15 bases lay in between. The CDR3 is 16 amino acids. The specimen was peripheral blood. This clonotype originated in a human donor in a cohort sampled during active COVID-19. The J gene is TRBJ2-2, the V gene TRBV28; D is perhaps TRBD1 (5 bases). The CDR3 reads CASSPWGRENTGELFF. In DNA form, the CDR3 reads TGTGCCAGCAGCCCATGGGGCAGAGAGAACACCGGGGAGCTGTTTTTT.